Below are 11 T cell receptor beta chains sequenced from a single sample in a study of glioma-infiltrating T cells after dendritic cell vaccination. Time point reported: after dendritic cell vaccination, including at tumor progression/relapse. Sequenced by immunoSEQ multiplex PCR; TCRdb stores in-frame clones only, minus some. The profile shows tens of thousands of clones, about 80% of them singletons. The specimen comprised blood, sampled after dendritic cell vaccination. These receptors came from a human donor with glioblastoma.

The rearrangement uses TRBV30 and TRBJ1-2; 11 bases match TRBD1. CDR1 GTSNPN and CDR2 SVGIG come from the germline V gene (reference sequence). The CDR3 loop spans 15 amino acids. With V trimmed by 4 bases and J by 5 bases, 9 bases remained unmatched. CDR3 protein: CAWIQDRGRSYGYTF. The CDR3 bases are TGTGCCTGGATCCAGGACAGGGGGCGTTCTTATGGCTACACCTTC.

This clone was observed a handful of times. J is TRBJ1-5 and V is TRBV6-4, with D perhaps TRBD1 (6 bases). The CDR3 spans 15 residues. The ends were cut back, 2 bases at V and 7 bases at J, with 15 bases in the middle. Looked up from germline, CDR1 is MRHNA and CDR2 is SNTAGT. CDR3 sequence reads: CASSDAGVEQQPQHF. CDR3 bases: TGTGCCAGCAGTGACGCAGGGGTCGAACAACAGCCCCAGCATTTT.

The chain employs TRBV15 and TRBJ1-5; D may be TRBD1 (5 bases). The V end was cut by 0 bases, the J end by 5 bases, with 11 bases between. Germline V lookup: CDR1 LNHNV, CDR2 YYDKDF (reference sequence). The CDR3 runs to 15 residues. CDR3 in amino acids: CATSRDLGGHQPQHF. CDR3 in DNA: TGTGCCACCAGCAGAGATTTGGGGGGACATCAGCCCCAGCATTTT.

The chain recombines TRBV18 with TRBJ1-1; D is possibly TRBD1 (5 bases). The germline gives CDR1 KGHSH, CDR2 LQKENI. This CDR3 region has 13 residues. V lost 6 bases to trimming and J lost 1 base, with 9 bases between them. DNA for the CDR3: TGTGCCAGCTCCCTAACAGGGAACACTGAAGCTTTCTTT. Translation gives CASSLTGNTEAFF.

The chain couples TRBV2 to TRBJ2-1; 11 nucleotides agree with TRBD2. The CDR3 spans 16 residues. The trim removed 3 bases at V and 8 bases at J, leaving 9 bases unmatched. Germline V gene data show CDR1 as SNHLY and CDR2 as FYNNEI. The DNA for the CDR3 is TGTGCCAGCAGTGAGGGAGTTAGCGGGGGGGCTTATGAGCAGTTCTTC. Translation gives CASSEGVSGGAYEQFF. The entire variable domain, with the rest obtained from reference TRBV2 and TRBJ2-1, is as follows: EPEVTQTPSHQVTQMGQEVILRCVPISNHLYFYWYRQILGQKVEFLVSFYNNEISEKSEIFDDQFSVERPDGSNFTLKIRSTKLEDSAMYFCASSEGVSGGAYEQFFGPGTRLTVL.

CDR3 nucleotides: TGTGCCAGCAGTTCCGGGACAGGGGGGTACGAGCAGTACTTC. Its translation is CASSSGTGGYEQYF. V usage is TRBV27 and J usage is TRBJ2-7; 11 bases are shared with TRBD1. Germline CDR1 reads MNHEY; CDR2 reads SMNVEV (reference sequence). This CDR3 has 14 amino acids. Germline trimming cut 4 bases from V and 4 bases from J; bases unmatched to any gene: 3.

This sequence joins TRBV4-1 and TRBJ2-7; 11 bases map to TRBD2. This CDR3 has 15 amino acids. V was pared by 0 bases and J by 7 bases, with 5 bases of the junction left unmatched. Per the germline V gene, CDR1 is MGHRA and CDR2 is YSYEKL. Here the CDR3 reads CASSQDSLAGGEQYF. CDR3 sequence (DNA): TGCGCCAGCAGCCAAGATAGTCTAGCGGGGGGTGAGCAGTACTTC.

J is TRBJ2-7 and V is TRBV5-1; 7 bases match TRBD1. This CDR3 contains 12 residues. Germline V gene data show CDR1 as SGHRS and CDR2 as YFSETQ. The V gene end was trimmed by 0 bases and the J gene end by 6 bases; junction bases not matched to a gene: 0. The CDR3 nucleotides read TGCGCCAGCAGCTTGGGACAGGGCGAGCAGTACTTC. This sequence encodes CASSLGQGEQYF.

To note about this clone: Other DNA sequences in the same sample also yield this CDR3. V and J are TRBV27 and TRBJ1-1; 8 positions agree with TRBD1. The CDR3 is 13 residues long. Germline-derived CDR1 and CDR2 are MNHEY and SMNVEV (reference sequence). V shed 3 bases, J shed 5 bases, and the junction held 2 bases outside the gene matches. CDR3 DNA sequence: TGTGCCAGCAGTTTGGACAGGGTGACTGAAGCTTTCTTT. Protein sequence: CASSLDRVTEAFF.

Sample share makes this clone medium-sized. The CDR3 sequence: CASSASGGPSYNEQFF. As DNA, the CDR3 is TGTGCCAGCAGTGCTAGCGGGGGACCCTCCTACAATGAGCAGTTCTTC. The chain has TRBV27 and TRBJ2-1; 10 positions agree with TRBD2. Per germline, CDR1 MNHEY and CDR2 SMNVEV (reference sequence). CDR3 length: 16 residues. Unmatched junction bases numbered 4, after V lost 5 bases and J lost 0 bases.

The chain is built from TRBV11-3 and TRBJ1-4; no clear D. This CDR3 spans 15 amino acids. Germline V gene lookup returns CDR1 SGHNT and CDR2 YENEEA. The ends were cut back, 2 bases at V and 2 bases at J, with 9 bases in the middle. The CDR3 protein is CASSLLRGTNEKLFF. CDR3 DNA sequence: TGTGCCAGCAGCTTATTGCGGGGTACTAATGAAAAACTGTTTTTT.